The present T cell receptor (beta chain) was sequenced within a study of CXCR3-negative and CXCR3-positive naive CD8 T cells. Study summary: Per library, roughly 1.6 +/- 0.3 million reads; 120 million to 150 million TRB reads overall.

Findings and caveats of the study: Diversity in memory CD8+ cells fell much lower than the comparably high levels seen in both naive subsets.

The study made its TRB cDNA libraries by 5' RACE, adding UMI labels. One entry per CDR3 protein, without DNA, is what TCRdb gives after re-calling the 5' RACE reads. In total, the table holds about 56,000 distinct CDR3 sequences. In regard to this clonotype: Its matching antigen is unknown.

Every subset of CD8+ T cells was sorted in triplicate at approximately 300,000 cells each. This CDR3 is built from 14 residues. The germline CDR1 and CDR2 sequences are SQVTM and ANQGSEA. This TCR derives from a human donor in good health. Some clones in this sample may be carry-over from other donors' samples. Specimen: memory CD8+ T cells from blood. J is TRBJ2-1 and V is TRBV29-1. The CDR3 sequence is CSVEGQFSYNEQFF.